These T cell receptor beta chains were read from a single sample in a study of CD8+ T cells in alopecia areata. Some clones are missing from TCRdb's copy, which holds only in-frame ones; the method was immunoSEQ multiplex PCR. Among 100,000 or so clones listed, roughly 56% were seen once. The sample was CD8+ T cells sorted from blood, taken at approximately week 60, from a patient treated with tofacitinib. Receptor source: a human donor with alopecia areata. The CDR3 runs from the conserved cysteine through the conserved F or W. The D gene is left open where the match is weak. Some rows have no size entry. The others give once, few or many, or a class for an expanded clone.

>TRBV5-6|-|-|TRBJ2-2
TGTGCCAGCAGCCCCGGAACCGGGGAGCTGTTTTTT
CASSPGTGELFF
>TRBV15|TRBD2|-|TRBJ2-3
TGTGCCACCAGCAGAGTTCTAGCGGGGGGCACAGATACGCAGTATTTT
CATSRVLAGGTDTQYF
>TRBV5-1|-|-|TRBJ2-1
TGCGCCAGCAGCTTGCGGTGGGACCGTGAGCAGTTCTTC
CASSLRWDREQFF
>TRBV11-2|-|-|TRBJ2-3
TGTGCCAGCAGCTTAGGCTCGGGCCCAGATACGCAGTATTTT
CASSLGSGPDTQYF
>TRBV29-1|TRBD2|-|TRBJ2-2
TGCAGCGTAGTCCTAGCGGGGACCGGGGAGCTGTTTTTT
CSVVLAGTGELFF
>TRBV5-6|-|-|TRBJ2-6
TGTGCCAGCAGCTTGGGTGGGGCGAGCTCTGGGGCCAACGTCCTGACTTTC
CASSLGGASSGANVLTF
>TRBV7-9|-|-|TRBJ1-6
TGTGCCAGCAGCCAACGGTTGGGGAAGCCCCTCCACTTT
CASSQRLGKPLHF
>TRBV28|TRBD1|-|TRBJ2-3
TGTGCCAGCAGTCCCCAGAGAGGGGGCGCAGATACGCAGTATTTT
CASSPQRGGADTQYF
>TRBV7-8|TRBD2|few|TRBJ2-2
TGTGCCAGCAGCCGCGGGGTAGCGGGGGCGAACACCGGGGAGCTGTTTTTT
CASSRGVAGANTGELFF
>TRBV30|-|-|TRBJ2-7
TGTGCCAGTTCCGAGGTTGACTCCTACGAGCAGTACTTC
CASSEVDSYEQYF
>TRBV6-1|TRBD2|-|TRBJ2-1
TGTGCCAGCAGTGACCTAGCGGGGAGTAAATATGAGCAGTTCTTC
CASSDLAGSKYEQFF
>TRBV4-1|-|-|TRBJ2-5
TGCGCCAGCAGCCAGTACCTTACGGAGACCCAGTACTTC
CASSQYLTETQYF
>TRBV7-9|-|few|TRBJ2-5
TGTGCCAGCAGCCAGGACCTTGCAGAGACCCAGTACTTC
CASSQDLAETQYF
>TRBV10-3|TRBD1|-|TRBJ2-3
TGTGCCATCAGGGATACCAGACAGGGGCGGAATACGCAGTATTTT
CAIRDTRQGRNTQYF
>TRBV9|TRBD1|-|TRBJ2-7
TGTGCCAGCAGCGCCTCCGGGACAGGGCTCAACGAGCAGTACTTC
CASSASGTGLNEQYF
>TRBV19|-|-|TRBJ1-4
TGTGCCAGTAACTCCGGGGCGCAGAATGAAAAACTGTTTTTT
CASNSGAQNEKLFF
>TRBV19|TRBD1|-|TRBJ1-5
TGTGCCAGTAGTCCCGGGACAGGGAGCAATCAGCCCCAGCATTTT
CASSPGTGSNQPQHF
>TRBV7-9|-|-|TRBJ2-6
TGTGCCAGCAGCTTAGTTGGCAGGACTCTCTCTGGGGCCAACGTCCTGACTTTC
CASSLVGRTLSGANVLTF
>TRBV27|TRBD1|-|TRBJ1-1
TGTGCCAGCAGCGCGGCCACCGCCCCGACAGGGCGTTATGATTCTGAAGCTTTCTTT
CASSAATAPTGRYDSEAFF
>TRBV29-1|-|-|TRBJ2-1
TGCAGCGTTGAATTGGCGGGGGCGGGGAATGAGCAGTTCTTC
CSVELAGAGNEQFF
>TRBV29-1|-|-|TRBJ2-7
TGCAGCGTCGACGACAGGTACGAGCAGTACTTC
CSVDDRYEQYF
>TRBV25-1|TRBD1|-|TRBJ2-7
TGTGCCAGCAGTGGCGGGACAGGCGGCGAGCAGTACTTC
CASSGGTGGEQYF
>TRBV5-1|-|-|TRBJ1-6
TGCGCCAGCAGCTTCTCGCAAGATAATTCACCCCTCCACTTT
CASSFSQDNSPLHF
>TRBV2|-|-|TRBJ2-2
TGTGCCAGCAGTGAAGCGCTTCAGGGGACGGACACCGGGGAGCTGTTTTTT
CASSEALQGTDTGELFF
>TRBV7-9|-|-|TRBJ1-1
TGTGCCAGCAGCTTAGGGAACAGGAACACTGAAGCTTTCTTT
CASSLGNRNTEAFF
>TRBV2|-|-|TRBJ2-7
TGTGCCAGCAGTGAACTCCCGGACAGCTACGAGCAGTACTTC
CASSELPDSYEQYF
>TRBV29-1|-|few|TRBJ2-3
TGCAGCGTTGAAGATCCACAGGGGACTGCGCAGTATTTT
CSVEDPQGTAQYF
>TRBV9|-|-|TRBJ2-7
TGTGCCAGCAGCGTAGGGGCGGGGAAATACGAGCAGTACTTC
CASSVGAGKYEQYF
>TRBV7-9|TRBD1|-|TRBJ1-2
TGTGCCAGCAGCTCCTGGACAGGGGATGGCTACACCTTC
CASSSWTGDGYTF
>TRBV5-1|-|-|TRBJ1-1
TGCGCCAGCAGCCCCCCCGGCAGCGAGGCTTTCTTT
CASSPPGSEAFF
>TRBV30|-|few|TRBJ1-1
TGTGCCTGGAGTGTACTGGCAGGGATCGGCACTGAAGCTTTCTTT
CAWSVLAGIGTEAFF
>TRBV7-9|-|-|TRBJ2-7
TGTGCCAGCAGCCTTCCGGACGGGGAAGAATCCTACGAGCAGTACTTC
CASSLPDGEESYEQYF
>TRBV4-1|-|-|TRBJ2-7
TGCGCCAGCAGCCAAGTGGGTCCGGACAAAGCCTACGAGCAGTACTTC
CASSQVGPDKAYEQYF
>TRBV12-5|-|few|TRBJ1-6
TGTGCTAGTGGGGCCGTGGGGCTCAGGGGTCGTAATTCACCCCTCCACTTT
CASGAVGLRGRNSPLHF
>TRBV10-3|-|-|TRBJ1-4
TGTGCCATCAGGCGGGACAAGAATGAAAAACTGTTTTTT
CAIRRDKNEKLFF
>TRBV13|TRBD1|-|TRBJ2-7
TGTGCCAGCAGCTTAGATCTCGGGACAGGGAACTACGAGCAGTACTTC
CASSLDLGTGNYEQYF
>TRBV7-9|-|once|TRBJ1-2
TGTGCCAGCAGCTTAGTTAGGGAGGGGAACTATGGCTACACCTTC
CASSLVREGNYGYTF
>TRBV5-1|-|-|TRBJ1-4
TGCGCCAGCAGCTCGGGGAATGAAAAACTGTTTTTT
CASSSGNEKLFF